The 32 T cell receptor beta chains below were found in one sample sequenced in a study of T cell responses to AZD1222 COVID-19 vaccine (dated by TCRdb to about 2021). The library relied on the immunoSEQ multiplex PCR assay. TCRdb took over this immuneACCESS table, retaining in-frame rearrangements with V and J assigned. Such tables are incomplete; in checked studies, under half of the missing clones stem from an unresolved V gene, and the remainder is unexplained. For this sample there are some 110,000 clones; approximately 93% appear just once. Clones ranked in the top ten supply 2.9% of the sample. Per the publication, the time point label means: baseline before first vaccination. This specimen was peripheral blood, taken on day 0 of AZD1222 vaccination. The receptor set was obtained from an adult in good health.

This chain links TRBV5-1 with TRBJ2-1, with 11 bases lining up with TRBD2. The J segment lost 8 bases and the V segment lost 3 bases, leaving 10 bases of the junction unmatched. Germline CDR1 reads SGHRS; CDR2 reads YFSETQ. The CDR3 contains 16 residues. CDR3 nucleotide sequence: TGCGCCAGCAGCTCCCCCACTGGACTAGCGGGTTATGAGCAGTTCTTC. It translates to CASSSPTGLAGYEQFF.

The chain has TRBV4-1 and TRBJ2-3, with no clear D. The germline V and J ends were trimmed by 1 base and 2 bases, with 10 bases remaining between them. This CDR3 contains 15 residues. Germline V CDR1 and CDR2: MGHRA, YSYEKL. The CDR3 DNA reads as TGCGCCAGCAGCCAAGTATGGCGAGACACAGATACGCAGTATTTT. Translation gives CASSQVWRDTDTQYF.

The chain joins TRBV4-2 to TRBJ2-3; TRBD1 is a possible D gene (5 bases). Germline-derived CDR1 and CDR2 are LGHNA and YNFKEQ. Trimming cost V 3 bases and J 4 bases, with 17 bases left between them. This CDR3 is built from 16 residues. The CDR3 region has the DNA TGTGCCAGCAGCCAGACTGGCCAAGGGGCTTCAGATACGCAGTATTTT. This translates into CASSQTGQGASDTQYF.

The chain couples TRBV5-1 to TRBJ2-1; weak D call: TRBD1 (5 bases). Germline V gene sequence: CDR1 SGHRS, CDR2 YFSETQ. V lost 7 bases, J lost 3 bases, and 20 bases lay in between. This CDR3 spans 16 amino acids. This chain's CDR3 is CASSQTVTINYNEQFF. For the CDR3, the DNA is TGCGCCAGCTCCCAGACAGTGACAATTAACTACAATGAGCAGTTCTTC.

Concerning this clone: One junction end does not reproduce the germline sequence, and a read error may be involved. This CDR3 is CASSPGTGGREAYEQYF. In nucleotides, the CDR3 is TGTGCTAGCAGCCCCGGGACAGGGGGCCGGGAAGCCTACGAGCAGTACTTC. The V and J genes are TRBV7-7 and TRBJ2-7; TRBD1 aligns across 12 bases. Germline CDR1 SSHAT, CDR2 FNYEAQ (reference sequence). The CDR3 has 17 amino acids.

The chain employs TRBV2 and TRBJ2-1; tentative D call: TRBD1 (5 bases). The CDR3 runs 15 residues. The V end was cut by 3 bases, the J end by 3 bases, with 12 bases between. Germline CDR1 is SNHLY and CDR2 is FYNNEI. Written as DNA, the CDR3 is TGTGCCAGCAGTGATTCCACAGGAAACTACAATGAGCAGTTCTTC. This codes for CASSDSTGNYNEQFF. The full variable domain, its missing parts supplied by reference TRBV2 and TRBJ2-1, is EPEVTQTPSHQVTQMGQEVILRCVPISNHLYFYWYRQILGQKVEFLVSFYNNEISEKSEIFDDQFSVERPDGSNFTLKIRSTKLEDSAMYFCASSDSTGNYNEQFFGPGTRLTVL.

This clone turned up a few times. The CDR3 here is CATSRPRANEQYF. Here the CDR3 DNA reads TGTGCCACCAGCCGCCCCAGAGCGAACGAGCAGTACTTC. V usage is TRBV15 and J usage is TRBJ2-7; D ambiguous. V was pared by 5 bases and J by 5 bases, with 13 bases between. CDR1 is LNHNV, CDR2 YYDKDF, per germline (reference sequence). The CDR3 runs to 13 residues.

This chain links TRBV11-2 with TRBJ2-5, with D unresolved. CDR1 is SGHAT and CDR2 is FQNNGV in the germline V gene. Trimming shortened V by 1 base and J by 1 base, and 7 bases separated the two germline ends. The CDR3 sequence is 14 residues long. CDR3 amino acids: CASSLAYTQETQYF. In DNA, the CDR3 is TGTGCCAGCAGCTTAGCTTACACCCAAGAGACCCAGTACTTC.

The chain recombines TRBV11-3 with TRBJ2-3, with 8 bases aligning to TRBD2. CDR1 SGHNT and CDR2 YENEEA come from the germline V gene. This CDR3 is built from 14 residues. J gave up 0 bases and V 6 bases, and 2 bases lay outside the gene matches. CDR3 sequence: CASSSGASTDTQYF. In DNA form, the CDR3 reads TGTGCCAGCAGTAGCGGGGCTAGCACAGATACGCAGTATTTT. Variable domain in full (rest from reference TRBV11-3 and TRBJ2-3): EAGVVQSPRYKIIEKKQPVAFWCNPISGHNTLYWYLQNLGQGPELLIRYENEEAVDDSQLPKDRFSAERLKGVDSTLKIQPAELGDSAVYLCASSSGASTDTQYFGPGTRLTVL.

This chain joins TRBV27 and TRBJ1-2, with a weak D call TRBD1 (6 bases). The CDR3 runs 13 residues. Germline CDR1 and CDR2: MNHEY and SMNVEV (reference sequence). The ends were cut back, 3 bases at V and 8 bases at J, with 13 bases in the middle. CDR3 nucleotide sequence: TGTGCCAGCAGTTTCGTCGGGGGCGGCGGCTACACCTTC. This encodes CASSFVGGGGYTF.

The genes are TRBV9 and TRBJ2-2; D perhaps matches TRBD1 (5 bases). Trimming took off 6 bases at V and 8 bases at J, with 17 bases between the two ends. Per germline, CDR1 SGDLS and CDR2 YYNGEE. This CDR3 spans 14 amino acids. CDR3 DNA sequence: TGTGCCAGCACGGTGGGGCTATCGAATGGGGAGCTGTTTTTT. Protein sequence: CASTVGLSNGELFF.

The chain links TRBV11-2 to TRBJ1-1; D gene unclear. The CDR3 runs to 14 residues. Germline lookup yields CDR1 SGHAT and CDR2 FQNNGV. V was pared by 0 bases and J by 6 bases, with 11 bases between. DNA of the CDR3: TGTGCCAGCAGCTTAGATCAGCCAGTTTCTGAAGCTTTCTTT. It is translated as CASSLDQPVSEAFF.

The gene calls are TRBV28 and TRBJ1-1; 7 nucleotides line up with TRBD1. V trimming: 4 bases; J trimming: 4 bases; junction bases outside the gene matches: 9. CDR1 and CDR2 from the germline V gene are MDHEN and SYDVKM. This CDR3 has 15 residues. The CDR3 DNA follows: TGTGCCAGCAGTTGGGCGACAGGGTGGAGCACTGAAGCTTTCTTT. Translation gives CASSWATGWSTEAFF.

CDR3 nucleotide sequence: TGCGCCAGCAGTGGGGCTAGCCAAGAGACCCAGTACTTC. This gives the protein CASSGASQETQYF. The V call is TRBV10-1, the J call TRBJ2-5; D gene unclear. With 4 bases removed from V and 1 base from J, the gap between germline ends came to 7 bases. The CDR3 has 13 amino acids. Germline assignment: CDR1 WNHNN and CDR2 SYGVQD (reference sequence).

This clone showed up just once. The chain recombines TRBV27 with TRBJ1-1; D is possibly TRBD1 (5 bases). Trimming took off 2 bases at V and 11 bases at J, with 18 bases between the two ends. Germline CDR1 reads MNHEY; CDR2 reads SMNVEV (reference sequence). The CDR3 runs to 14 residues. Written as DNA, the CDR3 is TGTGCCAGCAGTTTACGCCGGCAGGGAGAGGGGGCTTTCTTT. Its protein is CASSLRRQGEGAFF.

The V and J genes are TRBV28 and TRBJ1-2; no firm D call. This CDR3 is built from 17 residues. Germline CDR1 and CDR2: MDHEN and SYDVKM. V lost 1 base, J lost 1 base, and 16 bases lay in between. This CDR3 is CASSLSGVAGLNYGYTF. The DNA for the CDR3 is TGTGCCAGCAGTTTATCCGGCGTGGCAGGCCTTAACTATGGCTACACCTTC.

The chain combines TRBV27 with TRBJ2-2, with a possible D match to TRBD2 (6 bases). The CDR3 runs 15 residues. Germline CDR1 is MNHEY and CDR2 is SMNVEV (reference sequence). The ends were cut back, 8 bases at V and 7 bases at J, with 20 bases in the middle. The CDR3, as DNA: TGTGCCAGCTCTATGGCGGGGTCCCCCCGCGGGGAGCTGTTTTTT. It translates to CASSMAGSPRGELFF.

In its sample, this clone was seen once. V is TRBV4-1 and J is TRBJ2-1, with D possibly being TRBD1 (6 bases). Trimming took off 4 bases at V and 9 bases at J, with 16 bases between the two ends. Germline V gives CDR1 MGHRA, CDR2 YSYEKL. The CDR3 is made up of 14 amino acids. The CDR3 spells CASSRPLQGGEQFF. The CDR3, as DNA: TGCGCCAGCAGCCGCCCGCTACAGGGTGGTGAGCAGTTCTTC.

The rearrangement uses TRBV5-1 and TRBJ1-2; possible D gene TRBD1, 6 bases. The V end was cut by 4 bases, the J end by 1 base, with 20 bases between. Germline loops: CDR1 SGHRS, CDR2 YFSETQ. This CDR3 is 17 amino acids long. The CDR3 region is CASSMGVGGRVNYGYTF. The CDR3 DNA sequence: TGCGCCAGCAGCATGGGGGTCGGGGGCCGGGTTAACTATGGCTACACCTTC.

The V call is TRBV10-2, the J call TRBJ2-7; maybe TRBD1 (6 bases). In germline, CDR1 is WSHSY, CDR2 SAAADI. Trimming stripped 2 bases from V and 3 bases from J, with 11 bases between. This CDR3 has 14 amino acids. For the CDR3, the DNA is TGCGCCAGCAGTGAGACAGGGAGTCGCTACGAGCAGTACTTC. Translation: CASSETGSRYEQYF.

V is TRBV5-5 and J is TRBJ2-1; D possibly matches TRBD1 or TRBD2 (5 bases each). The CDR3 extends over 13 amino acids. Looked up from germline, CDR1 is SGHKS and CDR2 is YYEKEE (reference sequence). Trimming left V 1 base short and J 6 bases short, with 8 bases between. CDR3 in DNA: TGTGCCAGCAGCTTGAGGGGACCCAATGAGCAGTTCTTC. Its protein product is CASSLRGPNEQFF.

This clone was counted once. The DNA of the CDR3 is TGTGCCAGCAGTTCCATCCGGGACGCTTTTTTTAACTATGGCTACACCTTC. This codes for CASSSIRDAFFNYGYTF. The V gene is TRBV28, the J gene TRBJ1-2; D might be TRBD1 (5 bases). Per germline, CDR1 MDHEN and CDR2 SYDVKM. This CDR3 is built from 17 residues. Trimming removed 4 bases from V and 1 base from J, with 19 bases in between.

The V gene is TRBV14, the J gene TRBJ1-2; possible D gene TRBD1, 6 bases. Germline V gives CDR1 SGHDN, CDR2 FVKESK. The CDR3 is 15 amino acids. The V end was cut by 3 bases, the J end by 0 bases, with 11 bases between. The CDR3 DNA follows: TGTGCCAGCAGCCATCTGGACAGTCCTAACTATGGCTACACCTTC. This encodes CASSHLDSPNYGYTF.

The chain combines TRBV6-5 with TRBJ2-1, with 10 bases aligning to TRBD1. CDR3 length equals 14 residues. CDR1 is MNHEY and CDR2 is SVGAGI in the germline V gene. V was clipped by 6 bases and J by 3 bases; unmatched bases: 2. Here the CDR3 reads CASSWTGGYNEQFF. DNA of the CDR3: TGTGCCAGCAGCTGGACAGGGGGCTACAATGAGCAGTTCTTC.

The chain uses TRBV5-1 and TRBJ2-7; D remains ambiguous. Germline V gene data show CDR1 as SGHRS and CDR2 as YFSETQ. The CDR3 totals 13 residues. V lost 0 bases and J lost 0, with 4 bases in between. The chain's CDR3 is CASSLEFSYEQYF. The CDR3 region has the DNA TGCGCCAGCAGCTTGGAGTTCTCCTACGAGCAGTACTTC.

J is TRBJ2-1 and V is TRBV5-6; D is unresolved. The length of the CDR3 is 13 residues. Germline V gene lookup returns CDR1 SGHDT and CDR2 YYEEEE. V was clipped by 10 bases and J by 6 bases, with 17 bases between them. The CDR3 here is CASQRRTVNEQFF. The CDR3 DNA reads TGTGCCTCACAGCGCCGGACGGTCAATGAGCAGTTCTTC.

This sequence joins TRBV28 and TRBJ2-7; TRBD1 matches 10 bases. The CDR3 loop spans 18 amino acids. J gave up 1 base and V 4 bases, and 13 bases lay outside the gene matches. Per germline, CDR1 MDHEN and CDR2 SYDVKM. The CDR3 is CASSSSLEGTGVSYEQYF. CDR3 bases: TGTGCCAGCAGTTCATCCTTAGAGGGGACAGGGGTGTCCTACGAGCAGTACTTC.

The V and J genes are TRBV10-3 and TRBJ2-7, with no clear D. Germline values: CDR1 ENHRY, CDR2 SYGVKD. This CDR3 spans 17 amino acids. The germline V and J ends were trimmed by 4 bases and 0 bases, with 19 bases remaining between them. The CDR3 loop is CAISVDPRSSHSYEQYF. Here the CDR3 DNA reads TGTGCCATCAGTGTGGACCCTAGAAGCTCGCACTCCTACGAGCAGTACTTC.

J is TRBJ2-5 and V is TRBV7-8; TRBD1 matches at 7 bases. The trim removed 1 base at V and 4 bases at J, leaving 6 bases unmatched. Germline-derived CDR1 and CDR2 are SGHVS and FQNEAQ. The CDR3 length is 15 residues. The CDR3, as DNA: TGTGCCAGCAGCTTAGACAGGGGCGTTAGAGAGACCCAGTACTTC. This encodes CASSLDRGVRETQYF.

The rearrangement links TRBV6-4 to TRBJ1-6; D not resolved. CDR1 and CDR2 (germline): MRHNA, SNTAGT. V lost 6 bases, J lost 9 bases, and 12 bases lay in between. The CDR3 spans 13 residues. The DNA of the CDR3 is TGTGCCAGCAGCGCCCAAGAGGGTTCACCCCTCCACTTT. It translates to CASSAQEGSPLHF.

The rearrangement joins TRBV5-6 to TRBJ2-3, with no clear D. This CDR3 has 15 amino acids. Germline V CDR1 and CDR2: SGHDT, YYEEEE. V lost 0 bases to trimming and J lost 6 bases, with 14 bases between them. The CDR3 protein is CASSLVGRGADTQYF. The CDR3, as DNA: TGTGCCAGCAGCTTGGTAGGCCGCGGCGCGGATACGCAGTATTTT.

The chain joins TRBV19 to TRBJ2-5; D not certain. Germline V lookup: CDR1 LNHDA, CDR2 SQIVND (reference sequence). Trimming removed 0 bases at V and 5 bases at J, with 10 bases between. CDR3 length equals 14 residues. The CDR3 region has the DNA TGTGCCAGTAGTATAGATAAGGGTCGGGAGACCCAGTACTTC. This sequence encodes CASSIDKGRETQYF. Looking up the rest from reference TRBV19 and TRBJ2-5 gives the full variable domain: DGGITQSPKYLFRKEGQNVTLSCEQNLNHDAMYWYRQDPGQGLRLIYYSQIVNDFQKGDIAEGYSVSREKKESFPLTVTSAQKNPTAFYLCASSIDKGRETQYFGPGTRLLVL.